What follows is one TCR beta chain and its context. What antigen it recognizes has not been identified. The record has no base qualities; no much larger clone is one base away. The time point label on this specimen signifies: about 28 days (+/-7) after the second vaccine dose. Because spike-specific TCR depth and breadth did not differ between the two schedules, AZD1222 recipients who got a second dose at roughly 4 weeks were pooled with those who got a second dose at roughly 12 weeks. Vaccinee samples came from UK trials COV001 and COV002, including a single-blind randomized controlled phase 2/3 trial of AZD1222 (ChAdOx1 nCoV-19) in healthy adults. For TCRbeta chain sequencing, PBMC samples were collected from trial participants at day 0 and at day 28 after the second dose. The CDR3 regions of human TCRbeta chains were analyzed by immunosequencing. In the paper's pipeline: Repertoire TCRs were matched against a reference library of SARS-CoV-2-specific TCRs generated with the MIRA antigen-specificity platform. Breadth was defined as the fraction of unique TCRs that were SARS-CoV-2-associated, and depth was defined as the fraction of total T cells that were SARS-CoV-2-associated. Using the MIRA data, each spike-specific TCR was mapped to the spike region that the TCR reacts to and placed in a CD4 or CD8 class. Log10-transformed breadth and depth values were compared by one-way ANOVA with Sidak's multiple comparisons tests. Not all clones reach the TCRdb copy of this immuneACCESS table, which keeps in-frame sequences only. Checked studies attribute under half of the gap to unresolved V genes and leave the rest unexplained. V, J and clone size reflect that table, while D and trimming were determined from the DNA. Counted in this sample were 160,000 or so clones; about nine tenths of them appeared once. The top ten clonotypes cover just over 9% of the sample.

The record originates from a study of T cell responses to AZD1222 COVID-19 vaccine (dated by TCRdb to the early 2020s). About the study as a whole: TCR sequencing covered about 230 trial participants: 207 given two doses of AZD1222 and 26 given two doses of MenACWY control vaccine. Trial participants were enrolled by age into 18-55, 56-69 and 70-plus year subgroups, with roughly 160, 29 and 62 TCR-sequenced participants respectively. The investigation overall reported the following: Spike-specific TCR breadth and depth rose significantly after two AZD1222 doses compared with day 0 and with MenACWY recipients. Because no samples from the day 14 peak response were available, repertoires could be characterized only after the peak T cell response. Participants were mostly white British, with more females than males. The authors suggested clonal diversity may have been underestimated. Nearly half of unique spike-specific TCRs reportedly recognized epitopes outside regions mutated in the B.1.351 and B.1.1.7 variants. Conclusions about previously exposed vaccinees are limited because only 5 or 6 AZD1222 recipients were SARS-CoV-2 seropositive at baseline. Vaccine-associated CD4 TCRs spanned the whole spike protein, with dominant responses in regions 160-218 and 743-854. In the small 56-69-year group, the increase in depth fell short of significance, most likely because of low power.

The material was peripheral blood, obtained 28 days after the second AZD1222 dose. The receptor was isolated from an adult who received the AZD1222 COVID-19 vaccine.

The CDR3 corresponds to CASSLTGEGTQYF. The nucleotide sequence reads TGTGCCAGCAGCCTGACAGGGGAAGGGACCCAGTACTTC. The chain is assembled from TRBV12-3 or TRBV12-4 and TRBJ2-5; TRBD1 fits 8 bases in the junction. Unmatched junction bases come to 7, with V trimmed by 6 bases and J by 7 bases. The CDR3, cysteine through phenylalanine, is 13 amino acids long. CDR3 DNA only is kept here, 39 bases in frame from base 1.